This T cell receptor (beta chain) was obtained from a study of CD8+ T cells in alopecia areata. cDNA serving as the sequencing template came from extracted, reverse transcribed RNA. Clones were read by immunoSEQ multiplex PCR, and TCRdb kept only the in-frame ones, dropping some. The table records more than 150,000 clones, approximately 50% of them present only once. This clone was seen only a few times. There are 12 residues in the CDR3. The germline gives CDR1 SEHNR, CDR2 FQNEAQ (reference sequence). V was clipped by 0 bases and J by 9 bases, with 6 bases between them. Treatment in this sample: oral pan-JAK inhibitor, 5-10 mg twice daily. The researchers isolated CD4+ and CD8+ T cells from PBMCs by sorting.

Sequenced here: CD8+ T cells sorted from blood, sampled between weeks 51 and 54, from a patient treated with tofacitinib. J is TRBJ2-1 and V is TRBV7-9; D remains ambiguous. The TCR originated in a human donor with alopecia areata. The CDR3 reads CASSLATPEQFF. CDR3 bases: TGTGCCAGCAGCTTAGCAACCCCTGAGCAGTTCTTC.